The source of this T cell receptor beta chain is a study of cytomegalovirus exposure and HLA in healthy donors. The study, taken as a whole, reports: Among TCR beta chains, those listed as cytomegalovirus-associated numbered over 150. Most TCR sequences were seen very rarely across donors, but some public TCRs occurred in many.

The 120-subject validation cohort, separate from the roughly 670-subject first cohort, included the donors. The table lists this clone with a few counts. Antigen specificity is unknown. Germline V gene lookup returns CDR1 MNHEY and CDR2 SMNVEV (reference sequence). There are 12 residues in the CDR3. Trimming cost V 11 bases and J 5 bases; bases outside gene matches: 8. Sequencing was performed with immunoSEQ multiplex PCR; in TCRdb, only in-frame clones are kept and a portion is missing. The sample lists about 180,000 clones; more than 75% were seen once. The sample was PBMCs. The rearrangement joins TRBV27 to TRBJ1-2; 7 nucleotides align to TRBD1. The TCR comes from a man between 18 and 35 years old in good health and CMV-seropositive. The CDR3: CAARQGPYGYTF. DNA for the CDR3: TGTGCCGCCAGACAGGGACCATATGGCTACACCTTC.